The rows below give T cell receptor beta chains drawn from one sample of a study of a mutant IDH1 vaccine in newly diagnosed glioma. Assay used: immunoSEQ multiplex PCR; TCRdb lists only in-frame clones, some missing. The sample has tens of thousands of clones, roughly 87% seen once; the top ten hold 3% to 4%. What these receptors recognize is not known. Sequences were derived from PBMCs, sampled from a glioma patient whose treatment included an IDH1 peptide vaccine. The origin of the receptors is a middle-aged man with glioma. Some clones in this sample may be carry-over from other donors' samples. Each CDR3 is given with its conserved first and last residue. The order of the fields is V gene, CDR3 length, J gene, D gene, clone size, CDR3 DNA, CDR3 protein. A D gene is named only where the DNA matches it firmly. Size values are once, few and many counts, or a class for expanded clones, and some rows have none.

v_call: TRBV6-1
cdr3_length: 14
j_call: TRBJ1-2
d_call: .
clone_size: .
cdr3_nt: TGTGCCAGCATCTCAAGCCCTAGGGGCTATGGCTACACCTTC
cdr3_aa: CASISSPRGYGYTF

v_call: TRBV29-1
cdr3_length: 12
j_call: TRBJ2-3
d_call: .
clone_size: .
cdr3_nt: TGCAGCGTTGGGGATCGAACAGATACGCAGTATTTT
cdr3_aa: CSVGDRTDTQYF

v_call: TRBV9
cdr3_length: 15
j_call: TRBJ2-1
d_call: TRBD1
clone_size: .
cdr3_nt: TGTGCCAGCAGCGCCGGGGACAGCCCTCGACTAGAGCAGTTCTTC
cdr3_aa: CASSAGDSPRLEQFF

v_call: TRBV19
cdr3_length: 18
j_call: TRBJ2-7
d_call: .
clone_size: .
cdr3_nt: TGTGCCAGTAGTATGAGTTTAAGGGAGCCTCAGGGCATCGGGGAGCAGTACTTC
cdr3_aa: CASSMSLREPQGIGEQYF

v_call: TRBV2
cdr3_length: 15
j_call: TRBJ2-7
d_call: TRBD1
clone_size: .
cdr3_nt: TGTGCCAGCAGTAGAGGACAGGGTGGTGGGTACGAGCAGTACTTC
cdr3_aa: CASSRGQGGGYEQYF

v_call: TRBV5-4
cdr3_length: 17
j_call: TRBJ1-3
d_call: TRBD1
clone_size: .
cdr3_nt: TGTGCCAGCAGCCCCGGGACAGGGGGCGCATCCGGAAACACCATATATTTT
cdr3_aa: CASSPGTGGASGNTIYF

v_call: TRBV5-1
cdr3_length: 15
j_call: TRBJ2-1
d_call: TRBD2
clone_size: .
cdr3_nt: TGCGCCAGCAGCGCGGACCGGGGGGTTTTCGATGAGCAGTTCTTC
cdr3_aa: CASSADRGVFDEQFF

v_call: TRBV6-5
cdr3_length: 13
j_call: TRBJ1-2
d_call: .
clone_size: .
cdr3_nt: TGTGCCAGCACCCCGACAGGAGCCTATGGCTACACCTTC
cdr3_aa: CASTPTGAYGYTF

v_call: TRBV12-5
cdr3_length: 15
j_call: TRBJ2-5
d_call: .
clone_size: .
cdr3_nt: TGTGCTAGTGGCGCGGGGCAGGGGACCCAAGAGACCCAGTACTTC
cdr3_aa: CASGAGQGTQETQYF

v_call: TRBV30
cdr3_length: 15
j_call: TRBJ1-2
d_call: .
clone_size: .
cdr3_nt: TGTGCCTGGAGGACCGAGACAGCTAGCAACTATGGCTACACCTTC
cdr3_aa: CAWRTETASNYGYTF

v_call: TRBV5-1
cdr3_length: 13
j_call: TRBJ2-7
d_call: .
clone_size: .
cdr3_nt: TGCGCCAGCAGCTTGGGGCTGGAGGGCGAGCAGTACTTC
cdr3_aa: CASSLGLEGEQYF

v_call: TRBV5-4
cdr3_length: 13
j_call: TRBJ2-7
d_call: TRBD1
clone_size: .
cdr3_nt: TGTGCCAGCAGCGAGGACAGGGCTGACGAGCAGTACTTC
cdr3_aa: CASSEDRADEQYF

v_call: TRBV5-1
cdr3_length: 12
j_call: TRBJ1-4
d_call: .
clone_size: .
cdr3_nt: TGCGCCAGCAGCACAGATAATGAAAAACTGTTTTTT
cdr3_aa: CASSTDNEKLFF

v_call: TRBV6-1
cdr3_length: 14
j_call: TRBJ1-1
d_call: .
clone_size: .
cdr3_nt: TGTGCCAGCAGTGATGGCGTCAGGGGCACTGAAGCTTTCTTT
cdr3_aa: CASSDGVRGTEAFF

v_call: TRBV5-1
cdr3_length: 15
j_call: TRBJ2-3
d_call: .
clone_size: .
cdr3_nt: TGCGCCAGCAGCTTGTTGGGGGGAAGCACAGATACGCAGTATTTT
cdr3_aa: CASSLLGGSTDTQYF

v_call: TRBV7-3
cdr3_length: 15
j_call: TRBJ1-1
d_call: TRBD1
clone_size: medium-sized
cdr3_nt: TGTGCCAGCAGCGAACAGGGGTCACCGAACACTGAAGCTTTCTTT
cdr3_aa: CASSEQGSPNTEAFF

v_call: TRBV2
cdr3_length: 19
j_call: TRBJ1-5
d_call: .
clone_size: .
cdr3_nt: TGTGCCAGCAGTGTTGACAGCCGGGGGGGCGAATATAGCAATCAGCCCCAGCATTTT
cdr3_aa: CASSVDSRGGEYSNQPQHF

v_call: TRBV10-1
cdr3_length: 13
j_call: TRBJ2-5
d_call: .
clone_size: .
cdr3_nt: TGCGCCAGCAGTGTTCACAGCCAAGAGACCCAGTACTTC
cdr3_aa: CASSVHSQETQYF

v_call: TRBV7-9
cdr3_length: 15
j_call: TRBJ2-5
d_call: .
clone_size: .
cdr3_nt: TGTGCCAGCAGCTTCAACGTGATCCCAATTGGGACCCAGTACTTC
cdr3_aa: CASSFNVIPIGTQYF

v_call: TRBV5-5
cdr3_length: 14
j_call: TRBJ1-5
d_call: .
clone_size: .
cdr3_nt: TGTGCCAGCAGCTCCCGACCCTTAGATCAGCCCCAGCATTTT
cdr3_aa: CASSSRPLDQPQHF